The 27 T cell receptor beta chains given below trace back to one sample, sequenced in a study of blood T cells in healthy people across ages. For the second PCR, which ran for 7 to 11 cycles, a sample-barcoded 5' primer and a J-beta primer mix were used. TCRdb re-called the 5' RACE reads through MiXCR, storing one row per CDR3 protein. The sample carries over 1.5 million distinct CDR3 sequences, approximately 50% recorded once. Material: blood. Receptors originate from a woman aged 40 to 55 in good health.

This clonotype was detected a few times. The chain is built from TRBV4-3 and TRBJ2-4; D remains ambiguous. The DNA matches TRBJ2-7 better at its end, which makes the J call doubtful. Per the germline V gene, CDR1 is LGHNA and CDR2 is YSLEER. This CDR3 spans 15 amino acids. CDR3 DNA: TGCGCCAGCAGCCAATCCGGGCAGATGTGGTACGAGCAGTACTTC. It encodes CASSQSGQMWYEQYF.

The chain combines TRBV4-3 with TRBJ1-2, with 10 bases matching TRBD1. After removal of 2 bases from V and 0 bases from J, the junction contained 3 bases not matched to a gene. The CDR3 covers 16 residues. CDR1 is LGHNA, CDR2 YSLEER, per germline. The CDR3 DNA is TGCGCCAGCAGCCAATCAGGGACAGGGGCTAACTATGGCTACACCTTC. Encoded protein: CASSQSGTGANYGYTF.

Turning to this clonotype: A read error may produce the germline difference seen at one junction end. This rearrangement joins TRBV7-7 to TRBJ2-5; D remains ambiguous. The CDR3 sequence is 15 residues long. Germline V gives CDR1 SSHAT, CDR2 FNYEAQ (reference sequence). The CDR3 here is CASSLGKGLRNEQYF. In nucleotides, the CDR3 is TGTGCTAGCAGCTTGGGGAAGGGTCTGAGGAATGAGCAGTACTTC.

This clonotype was seen just once. One end of the junction varies from germline; a read error may be responsible. The V and J genes are TRBV5-4 and TRBJ2-1; 8 bases map to TRBD1. The CDR3 loop spans 16 amino acids. CDR1 is SGHNT and CDR2 is YYREEE in the germline V gene (reference sequence). CDR3 sequence: CASGLATGESYNEQFF. The CDR3 bases are TGTGCCAGCGGCTTGGCGACAGGGGAGAGCTACAATGAGCAGTTCTTC. The full variable domain, its missing parts supplied by reference TRBV5-4 and TRBJ2-1, is ETGVTQSPTHLIKTRGQQVTLRCSSQSGHNTVSWYQQALGQGPQFIFQYYREEENGRGNFPPRFSGLQFPNYSSELNVNALELDDSALYLCASGLATGESYNEQFFGPGTRLTVL.

In DNA form, the CDR3 reads TGCAGTGCTAGCGGGACATTCTACGAGCAGTACTTC. It is translated as CSASGTFYEQYF. The genes are TRBV20-1 and TRBJ2-5; D may be TRBD1 (6 bases). The DNA matches TRBJ2-7 better at its end, which makes the J call doubtful. The CDR3 contains 12 residues. From germline, CDR1 is DFQATT and CDR2 SNEGSKA (reference sequence).

This clonotype was seen a few times. The chain uses TRBV18 and TRBJ1-4, with D uncertain. The germline gives CDR1 KGHSH, CDR2 LQKENI. The CDR3 runs to 15 residues. Trimming removed 2 bases from V and 5 bases from J, with 12 bases in between. The CDR3 loop is CASSPGINENEKLFF. The CDR3 nucleotides are TGTGCCAGCTCACCAGGGATAAACGAAAATGAAAAACTGTTTTTT. The variable domain in full, completed from reference TRBV18 and TRBJ1-4, reads NAGVMQNPRHLVRRRGQEARLRCSPMKGHSHVYWYRQLPEEGLKFMVYLQKENIIDESGMPKERFSAEFPKEGPSILRIQQVVRGDSAAYFCASSPGINENEKLFFGSGTQLSVL.

This clonotype was counted once. The junction and the germline gene differ at one end; a read error may be behind it. The genes are TRBV7-9 and TRBJ2-6; 7 bases are a match to TRBD1. Germline values: CDR1 SEHNR, CDR2 FQNEAQ (reference sequence). The CDR3 spans 17 residues. CDR3 bases: TGCGCCAGCAGCTTAAGAGCAGGGGGTGCTGGGGCCAACGTCCTGACTTTC. It encodes CASSLRAGGAGANVLTF.

V and J are TRBV7-9 and TRBJ2-5; 9 positions agree with TRBD1. Germline assignment: CDR1 SEHNR and CDR2 FQNEAQ (reference sequence). The V segment lost 1 base and the J segment 11 bases; nucleotides outside the gene matches: 11. There are 15 residues in the CDR3. The CDR3, as DNA: TGTGCCAGCAGCTTAGTGTGGGACAGGGTCAATGAGCAGTACTTC. Protein sequence: CASSLVWDRVNEQYF.

J is TRBJ1-5 and V is TRBV4-3; 7 nucleotides line up with TRBD1. Germline assignment: CDR1 LGHNA and CDR2 YSLEER. This CDR3 comprises 17 residues. V lost 0 bases and J lost 4; bases outside the gene matches: 9. CDR3 sequence reads: CASSQDATGVWNQPQHF. The CDR3 nucleotides read TGCGCCAGCAGCCAAGATGCCACAGGGGTCTGGAATCAGCCCCAGCATTTT.

In its sample, this clonotype was seen many times. The chain recombines TRBV29-1 with TRBJ2-4; TRBD1 or TRBD2 may be the D gene (5 bases each). The CDR3 covers 13 residues. Germline-derived CDR1 and CDR2 are SQVTM and ANQGSEA. Deletions cut 2 bases from V and 8 bases from J, with 13 bases between. In nucleotides, the CDR3 is TGCAGCGTTGAAAGGCTCACGGGGCACATTCAGTACTTC. Protein: CSVERLTGHIQYF.

This clonotype came up a few times. The chain has TRBV12-5 and TRBJ2-5; perhaps TRBD1 as D (5 bases). Germline V CDR1 and CDR2: LGHNT, FRNRAP. CDR3 length: 14 residues. The V and J ends lost 1 base and 0 bases respectively, with 6 bases between them. CDR3 coding DNA: TGTGCTAGTGGTTTGGGGACACACCAAGAGACCCAGTACTTC. It is translated as CASGLGTHQETQYF.

The chain combines TRBV29-1 with TRBJ2-4, with D possibly being TRBD1 or TRBD2 (5 bases each). The J call is in doubt because the DNA end fits TRBJ2-7 better. CDR3 length equals 15 residues. From germline, CDR1 is SQVTM and CDR2 ANQGSEA. The CDR3 DNA sequence: TGCAGCGTTGATGCCGTATCCGGGGACGGCGACGAGCAGTACTTC. It yields the protein CSVDAVSGDGDEQYF.

This chain joins TRBV20-1 and TRBJ2-3, with 11 bases that match TRBD2. The germline V gene has CDR1 DFQATT and CDR2 SNEGSKA (reference sequence). The length of the CDR3 is 15 residues. Unmatched junction bases numbered 9, after V lost 6 bases and J lost 4 bases. The CDR3 reads CSATLTSGVADTQYF. The CDR3 DNA reads TGCAGTGCGACCCTGACTAGCGGGGTGGCAGATACGCAGTATTTT.

As regards this clonotype: Possible read error: a much larger clone is one base away. The chain is built from TRBV4-2 and TRBJ2-7; perhaps TRBD2 as D (5 bases). Germline CDR1 reads LGHNA; CDR2 reads YNFKEQ. The CDR3 has 13 residues. The CDR3 protein is CASGQDRGDEQYF. The CDR3 nucleotides read TGTGCCAGCGGCCAAGATCGGGGTGACGAGCAGTACTTC.

This clonotype was found a few times. The V gene is TRBV11-1, the J gene TRBJ2-5, with unresolved D. Germline CDR1 SGHAT, CDR2 FQDESV (reference sequence). The CDR3 loop spans 14 amino acids. V lost 1 base to trimming and J lost 2 bases, with 8 bases between them. In DNA form, the CDR3 reads TGTGCCAGCAGCTTAGTCCTAACTCAAGAGACCCAGTACTTC. Translating gives CASSLVLTQETQYF.

The rearrangement uses TRBV27 and TRBJ2-3; D gene uncertain. Germline CDR1 is MNHEY and CDR2 is SMNVEV (reference sequence). Trimming pared 2 bases from V and 8 bases from J, leaving 14 bases between. The CDR3 has 14 amino acids. This chain's CDR3 is CASSLPPDFGTQYF. The CDR3 nucleotides are TGTGCCAGCAGTTTACCTCCAGACTTCGGTACGCAGTATTTT.

CDR3 DNA: TGTGCCAGCAGTTACTCGAGCCGCTATGGCTACACCTTC. It specifies CASSYSSRYGYTF. The rearrangement links TRBV6-5 to TRBJ1-2; D is uncertain. The germline V and J ends were trimmed by 0 bases and 4 bases, with 6 bases remaining between them. The CDR3 extends over 13 amino acids. Germline V gene data show CDR1 as MNHEY and CDR2 as SVGAGI.

The chain has TRBV29-1 and TRBJ1-5; D gene ambiguous. CDR1 and CDR2 from the germline V gene are SQVTM and ANQGSEA. V lost 4 bases, J lost 0 bases, and 4 bases lay in between. The CDR3 totals 12 residues. The CDR3 is CSVVSSNQPQHF. CDR3 DNA: TGCAGCGTTGTGAGTAGCAATCAGCCCCAGCATTTT.

The rearrangement joins TRBV27 to TRBJ1-4; D unclear. CDR1 is MNHEY and CDR2 is SMNVEV in the germline V gene (reference sequence). Trimming pared 3 bases from V and 5 bases from J, leaving 13 bases between. CDR3 size: 15 residues. The CDR3 reads CASSLSESSNEKLFF. CDR3 DNA sequence: TGTGCCAGCAGTTTGTCGGAGTCTTCAAATGAAAAACTGTTTTTT. The full variable domain, in which reference TRBV27 and TRBJ1-4 provide the parts outside the CDR3, is EAQVTQNPRYLITVTGKKLTVTCSQNMNHEYMSWYRQDPGLGLRQIYYSMNVEVTDKGDVPEGYKVSRKEKRNFPLILESPSPNQTSLYFCASSLSESSNEKLFFGSGTQLSVL.

The chain employs TRBV4-2 and TRBJ1-5; TRBD1 agrees at 7 bases. J gave up 2 bases and V 4 bases, and 11 bases lay outside the gene matches. CDR3 length: 17 residues. Germline CDR1 is LGHNA and CDR2 is YNFKEQ. For the CDR3, the DNA is TGTGCCAGCAGCCTACGGACAGGTTCAGAAGGCAATCAGCCCCAGCATTTT. Translation gives CASSLRTGSEGNQPQHF.

The table lists this clonotype with a few counts. The chain is built from TRBV29-1 and TRBJ2-7; TRBD2 is a possible D gene (6 bases). Trimming removed 3 bases from V and 4 bases from J, with 13 bases in between. The CDR3 covers 13 residues. CDR1 is SQVTM, CDR2 ANQGSEA, per germline. DNA of the CDR3: TGCAGCGTTGAGGGGGGTCCCGGGTACGAGCAGTACTTC. Its protein is CSVEGGPGYEQYF.

This clonotype was counted a few times. The J gene is TRBJ2-3, the V gene TRBV20-1, with a tentative D call TRBD1 (6 bases). Trimming removed 8 bases at V and 0 bases at J, with 12 bases between. Germline values: CDR1 DFQATT, CDR2 SNEGSKA (reference sequence). The CDR3 extends over 13 amino acids. The CDR3 DNA is TGCAGTACCGTGGGGGCTAGCACAGATACGCAGTATTTT. This sequence encodes CSTVGASTDTQYF.

The V call is TRBV20-1, the J call TRBJ2-3; perhaps TRBD2 as D (6 bases). The CDR3 consists of 14 residues. Germline CDR1 DFQATT, CDR2 SNEGSKA (reference sequence). The ends were cut back, 1 base at V and 4 bases at J, with 12 bases in the middle. This CDR3 reads CSARVGGIPDTQYF. The CDR3 DNA sequence: TGCAGTGCTAGAGTGGGGGGAATTCCAGATACGCAGTATTTT.

This clonotype was counted between two and nine times. The rearrangement joins TRBV7-2 to TRBJ1-2; D possibly corresponds to TRBD1 (5 bases). Trimming shortened V by 5 bases and J by 5 bases, and 12 bases separated the two germline ends. CDR3 size: 13 residues. Germline V gene lookup returns CDR1 SGHTA and CDR2 FQGNSA. The CDR3 nucleotides are TGTGCCAGCAGCATCATGGGGGGTTATGGCTACACCTTC. It encodes CASSIMGGYGYTF.

J is TRBJ1-2 and V is TRBV10-3, with unresolved D. CDR3 length: 15 amino acids. Germline V gene data show CDR1 as ENHRY and CDR2 as SYGVKD. The V and J ends lost 6 bases and 1 base respectively, with 15 bases between them. The DNA of the CDR3 is TGTGCCATCAGAAAAGCTCAGGACGGTAACTATGGCTACACCTTC. This gives the protein CAIRKAQDGNYGYTF.

The genes are TRBV4-3 and TRBJ1-4; no reliable D call. This CDR3 is 14 amino acids long. The V gene's germline CDR1 is LGHNA and CDR2 YSLEER. V lost 0 bases and J 10 bases, leaving 12 bases between the germline ends. CDR3 DNA sequence: TGCGCCAGCAGCCAAGAGAGTCAGCGGGGAAAACTGTTTTTT. As protein: CASSQESQRGKLFF.

The rearrangement joins TRBV15 to TRBJ2-1; a weak D match, TRBD2 (6 bases). The CDR3 has 16 amino acids. The V gene's germline CDR1 is LNHNV and CDR2 YYDKDF (reference sequence). Trimming removed 5 bases from V and 10 bases from J, with 24 bases in between. The CDR3 coding sequence is TGTGCCACCAGCGGGGGTTCTAGCGTGGTTAGGGGCGAGCAGTTCTTC. Translated, it gives CATSGGSSVVRGEQFF.